This T cell receptor (beta chain) was identified in a study of blood T cell repertoires in COVID-19. Looking at the study overall: Some COVID-19 samples were acute and others convalescent; all came from the United States, Italy and Spain. Nucleic acid was either cDNA or gDNA, and it came from T cells, B-cell-depleted T cells, or PBMCs.

Germline CDR1 is SGHDN and CDR2 is FVKESK. This CDR3 comprises 14 residues. Deletions cut 4 bases from V and 4 bases from J, with 8 bases between. As handled by the study authors: The authors estimated nucleated cell counts from reference gene primer amplification. TCRdb keeps only in-frame clones here, not all; method: immunoSEQ multiplex PCR. V, J and clone size derive from that table, while D and trimming were established from the DNA sequence. The sample lists more than 85,000 clones, approximately 85% seen once, with more than 4% in the top ten. The receptor was derived from a man aged 50 to 60 with acute or convalescent COVID-19. Sequenced material: peripheral blood. The chain uses TRBV14 and TRBJ1-6; D possibly corresponds to TRBD1 (5 bases). The CDR3: CASSPAGYNSPLHF. CDR3 DNA sequence: TGTGCCAGCAGCCCGGCAGGGTATAATTCACCCCTCCACTTT.